The rows below give T cell receptor beta chains drawn from one sample of a study of blood T cell repertoires in COVID-19. Here immunoSEQ multiplex PCR was the method, and the copy in TCRdb shows in-frame clones only, minus some. This sample carries about 44,000 clones, around 90% of them seen once, and the ten largest clones take approximately 20%. Sample: peripheral blood. These TCRs come from a woman older than 75 in a cohort sampled during active or convalescent COVID-19. Each CDR3 is given with its conserved first and last residue. The order of the fields is V gene, J gene, CDR3 protein.

V gene: TRBV5-6
J gene: TRBJ2-2
CDR3 protein: CASSFDLAGRPTGELFF

V gene: TRBV16
J gene: TRBJ2-1
CDR3 protein: CASSHPGQAVYNEQFF

V gene: TRBV6-5
J gene: TRBJ1-2
CDR3 protein: CASSPGRVSSGYTF

V gene: TRBV5-1
J gene: TRBJ2-3
CDR3 protein: CASSLMTGTDTQYF

V gene: TRBV7-2
J gene: TRBJ2-1
CDR3 protein: CASSWRQANEQFF

V gene: TRBV7-2
J gene: TRBJ2-3
CDR3 protein: CASSLQAGEIDTQYF

V gene: TRBV5-1
J gene: TRBJ2-5
CDR3 protein: CASSLGLAGIGTQYF

V gene: TRBV11-3
J gene: TRBJ2-2
CDR3 protein: CASSRRDRGAGELFF

V gene: TRBV6-5
J gene: TRBJ1-2
CDR3 protein: CASSYSRRQVYGYTF

V gene: TRBV6-5
J gene: TRBJ2-1
CDR3 protein: CASRLAGDREQFF

V gene: TRBV4-1
J gene: TRBJ2-1
CDR3 protein: CASSQSISSYNEQFF

V gene: TRBV7-2
J gene: TRBJ1-1
CDR3 protein: CASSSGREHTEAFF

V gene: TRBV6-5
J gene: TRBJ2-5
CDR3 protein: CASRDRGVGETQYF

V gene: TRBV30
J gene: TRBJ2-7
CDR3 protein: CAWSVQTYEQYF

V gene: TRBV30
J gene: TRBJ2-1
CDR3 protein: CAWGMNEQFF

V gene: TRBV2
J gene: TRBJ1-5
CDR3 protein: CASRRDTGGQPQHF

V gene: TRBV29-1
J gene: TRBJ1-1
CDR3 protein: CSVEETVSTEAFF

V gene: TRBV7-8
J gene: TRBJ1-6
CDR3 protein: CASSTDRVRWGGSPLHF

V gene: TRBV11-2
J gene: TRBJ2-3
CDR3 protein: CASSAGLAGGADTQYF

V gene: TRBV6-5
J gene: TRBJ1-2
CDR3 protein: CASRLEGANYGYTF

V gene: TRBV6-5
J gene: TRBJ1-2
CDR3 protein: CASRSSTGGSYGYTF

V gene: TRBV5-1
J gene: TRBJ2-3
CDR3 protein: CASGTEPTDTQYF

V gene: TRBV30
J gene: TRBJ1-1
CDR3 protein: CAWSLGRGGEAFF

V gene: TRBV6-5
J gene: TRBJ2-3
CDR3 protein: CASSSGQGALADTQYF

V gene: TRBV5-1
J gene: TRBJ1-1
CDR3 protein: CASSLNPPGQGNTEAFF

V gene: TRBV27
J gene: TRBJ2-1
CDR3 protein: CASSPGTSVYNEQFF

V gene: TRBV6-4
J gene: TRBJ1-2
CDR3 protein: CASSDSAGHYYGYTF

V gene: TRBV28
J gene: TRBJ1-5
CDR3 protein: CASSLTGTGGGNQPQHF

V gene: TRBV11-3
J gene: TRBJ2-1
CDR3 protein: CASSLVGQGYNEQFF

V gene: TRBV5-5
J gene: TRBJ2-5
CDR3 protein: CASRPGGAQETQYF

V gene: TRBV6-1
J gene: TRBJ2-1
CDR3 protein: CASSALRGGGNYNEQFF

V gene: TRBV7-6
J gene: TRBJ2-7
CDR3 protein: CASSLERSGRGGQYF

V gene: TRBV6-2/TRBV6-3
J gene: TRBJ1-3
CDR3 protein: CASSYGEGTTGNTIYF

V gene: TRBV19
J gene: TRBJ1-5
CDR3 protein: CARRTGDDQPQHF

V gene: TRBV29-1
J gene: TRBJ2-7
CDR3 protein: CSFKGVAGVNEQYF

V gene: TRBV6-5
J gene: TRBJ1-1
CDR3 protein: CASRWTTGNEAFF

V gene: TRBV29-1
J gene: TRBJ2-3
CDR3 protein: CSVDGLAGGSTDTQYF

V gene: TRBV18
J gene: TRBJ2-1
CDR3 protein: CASSPISASGGYNEQFF

V gene: TRBV7-8
J gene: TRBJ1-1
CDR3 protein: CASSLVGRGNTEAFF

V gene: TRBV5-8
J gene: TRBJ1-1
CDR3 protein: CASSARPTGDTEAFF

V gene: TRBV29-1
J gene: TRBJ2-6
CDR3 protein: CSAVSVSGGVRANVLTF

V gene: TRBV6-5
J gene: TRBJ1-1
CDR3 protein: CASRRTGGTEAFF

V gene: TRBV15
J gene: TRBJ2-5
CDR3 protein: CATSRGEASTKETQYF

V gene: TRBV19
J gene: TRBJ2-6
CDR3 protein: CASSIGGPGANVLTF

V gene: TRBV10-2
J gene: TRBJ1-3
CDR3 protein: CASSGTARSGNTIYF

V gene: TRBV5-1
J gene: TRBJ2-1
CDR3 protein: CASSVSSGRRNEQFF

V gene: TRBV3-1/TRBV3-2
J gene: TRBJ1-3
CDR3 protein: CASSQVGPVSLRGNTIYF

V gene: TRBV7-9
J gene: TRBJ1-2
CDR3 protein: CASSLEADRGYTF

V gene: TRBV18
J gene: TRBJ1-3
CDR3 protein: CASSPGQVPGNTIYF

V gene: TRBV2
J gene: TRBJ1-3
CDR3 protein: CASSEVGDGNTIYF

V gene: TRBV11-3
J gene: TRBJ2-3
CDR3 protein: CASSPSSDTQYF

V gene: TRBV7-8
J gene: TRBJ1-2
CDR3 protein: CASSLLSGPGGYTF

V gene: TRBV11-2
J gene: TRBJ1-2
CDR3 protein: CASRIFPREVWPAGYTF

V gene: TRBV7-3
J gene: TRBJ2-3
CDR3 protein: CASSLQGARTDTQYF

V gene: TRBV5-4
J gene: TRBJ2-4
CDR3 protein: CASSRLGGTSGTTKNIQYF

V gene: TRBV2
J gene: TRBJ2-2
CDR3 protein: CASKEVVVTGELFF

V gene: TRBV19
J gene: TRBJ2-1
CDR3 protein: CASSIFSGGYNEQFF

V gene: TRBV4-3
J gene: TRBJ1-1
CDR3 protein: CASSPTDRGTEAFF

V gene: TRBV6-5
J gene: TRBJ1-3
CDR3 protein: CASRRDRDSGNTIYF

V gene: TRBV5-1
J gene: TRBJ2-7
CDR3 protein: CASSSGEVLDYEQYF